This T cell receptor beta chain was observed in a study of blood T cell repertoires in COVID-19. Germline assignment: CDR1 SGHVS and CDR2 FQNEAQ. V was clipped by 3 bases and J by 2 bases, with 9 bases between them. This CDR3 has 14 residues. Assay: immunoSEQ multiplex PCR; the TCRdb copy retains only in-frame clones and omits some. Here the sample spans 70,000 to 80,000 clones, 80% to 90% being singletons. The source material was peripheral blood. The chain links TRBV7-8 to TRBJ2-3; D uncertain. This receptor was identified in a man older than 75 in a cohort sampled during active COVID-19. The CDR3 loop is CASSFLAFTDTQYF. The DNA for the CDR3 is TGTGCCAGCAGCTTTTTAGCATTCACAGATACGCAGTATTTT.